This T cell receptor beta chain came from a study of memory CD4+ T cells and cytomegalovirus serostatus. This clone was detected only a few times. Method: immunoSEQ multiplex PCR; TCRdb's copy keeps in-frame clones and lacks some. The data contain approximately 88,000 clones, roughly 80% of them singletons. The CDR3 length is 15 residues. Germline CDR1 and CDR2: LGHNA and YSLEER. The V end was cut by 0 bases, the J end by 4 bases, with 9 bases between. The sort gate was single viable CD3+CD4+CD8-CD45RO+ cells for memory CD4+ T cells. The source material was memory CD4+ T cells from blood. This sequence joins TRBV4-3 and TRBJ2-2; D possibly corresponds to TRBD1 (6 bases). The TCR originated in an adult in good health and CMV-seropositive. CDR3 loop: CASSQEVGGTGELFF. DNA of the CDR3: TGCGCCAGCAGCCAAGAAGTAGGGGGCACCGGGGAGCTGTTTTTT.